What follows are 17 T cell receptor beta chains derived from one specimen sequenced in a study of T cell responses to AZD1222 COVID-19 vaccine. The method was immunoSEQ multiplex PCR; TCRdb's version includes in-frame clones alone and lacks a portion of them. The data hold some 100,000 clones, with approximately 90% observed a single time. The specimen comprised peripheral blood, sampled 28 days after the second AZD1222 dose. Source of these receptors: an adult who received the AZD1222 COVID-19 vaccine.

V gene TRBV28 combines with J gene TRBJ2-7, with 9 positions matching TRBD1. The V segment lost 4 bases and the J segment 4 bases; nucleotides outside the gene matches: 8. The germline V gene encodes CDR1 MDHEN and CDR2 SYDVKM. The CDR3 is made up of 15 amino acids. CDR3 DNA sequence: TGTGCCAGCAGTTCCCTTACAGGGGGCTCTTACGAGCAGTACTTC. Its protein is CASSSLTGGSYEQYF.

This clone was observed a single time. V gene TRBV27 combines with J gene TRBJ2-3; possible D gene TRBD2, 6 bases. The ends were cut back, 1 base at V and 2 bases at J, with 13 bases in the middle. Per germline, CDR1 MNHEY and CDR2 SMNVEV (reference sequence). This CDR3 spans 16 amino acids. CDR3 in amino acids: CASSLWGERHTDTQYF. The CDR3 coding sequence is TGTGCCAGCAGTTTATGGGGGGAGCGCCACACAGATACGCAGTATTTT.

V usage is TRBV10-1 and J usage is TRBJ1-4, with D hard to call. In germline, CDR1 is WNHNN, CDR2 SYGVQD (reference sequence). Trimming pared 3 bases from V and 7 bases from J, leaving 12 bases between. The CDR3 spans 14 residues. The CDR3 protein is CASSEFVGGEKLFF. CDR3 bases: TGCGCCAGCAGTGAATTTGTCGGCGGTGAAAAACTGTTTTTT.

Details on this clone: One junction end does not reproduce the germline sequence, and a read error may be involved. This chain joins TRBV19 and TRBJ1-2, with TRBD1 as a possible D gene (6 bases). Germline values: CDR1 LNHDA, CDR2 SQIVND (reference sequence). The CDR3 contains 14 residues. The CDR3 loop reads CASTHRNDRSGSTF. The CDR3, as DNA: TGTGCCAGCACACACCGTAACGACAGGTCAGGCTCCACCTTC.

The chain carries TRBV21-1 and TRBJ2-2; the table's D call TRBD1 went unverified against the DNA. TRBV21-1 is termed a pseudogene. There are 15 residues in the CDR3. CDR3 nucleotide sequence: TGTGCCAGCAGCAAAGACAGGGAAAACACCGGGGAGCTGTTTTTT. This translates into CASSKDRENTGELFF.

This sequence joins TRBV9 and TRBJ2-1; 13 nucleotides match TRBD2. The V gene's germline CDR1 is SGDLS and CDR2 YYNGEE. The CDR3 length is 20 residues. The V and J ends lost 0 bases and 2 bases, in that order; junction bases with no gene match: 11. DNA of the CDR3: TGTGCCAGCAGCGTAGGGTCTTCCTGGACTAGCGGGAGTACCTACAATGAGCAGTTCTTC. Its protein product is CASSVGSSWTSGSTYNEQFF.

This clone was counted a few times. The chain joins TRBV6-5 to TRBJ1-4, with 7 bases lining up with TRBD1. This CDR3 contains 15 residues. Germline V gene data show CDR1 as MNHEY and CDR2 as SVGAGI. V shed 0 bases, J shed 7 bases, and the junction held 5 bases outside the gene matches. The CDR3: CASSYSDREGEKLFF. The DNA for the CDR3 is TGTGCCAGCAGTTACTCTGACAGGGAGGGTGAAAAACTGTTTTTT.

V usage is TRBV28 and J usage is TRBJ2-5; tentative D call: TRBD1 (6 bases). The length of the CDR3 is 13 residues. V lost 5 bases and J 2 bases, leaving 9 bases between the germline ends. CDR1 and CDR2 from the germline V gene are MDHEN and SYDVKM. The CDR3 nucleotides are TGTGCCAGCAGTGACGGACAGCAAGAGACCCAGTACTTC. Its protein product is CASSDGQQETQYF.

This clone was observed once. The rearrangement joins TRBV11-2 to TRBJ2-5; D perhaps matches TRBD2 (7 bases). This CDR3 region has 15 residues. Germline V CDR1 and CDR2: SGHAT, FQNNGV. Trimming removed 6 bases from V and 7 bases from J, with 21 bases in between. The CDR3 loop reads CASRPTGRGGGTQYF. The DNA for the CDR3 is TGTGCCAGCAGGCCTACGGGTAGAGGGGGGGGGACCCAGTACTTC.

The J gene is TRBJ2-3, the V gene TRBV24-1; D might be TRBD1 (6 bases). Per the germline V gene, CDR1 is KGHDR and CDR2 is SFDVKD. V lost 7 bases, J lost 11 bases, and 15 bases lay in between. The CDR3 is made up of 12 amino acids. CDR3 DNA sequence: TGTGCCACCAGCGGGGATGGACAGATGCAGTATTTT. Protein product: CATSGDGQMQYF.

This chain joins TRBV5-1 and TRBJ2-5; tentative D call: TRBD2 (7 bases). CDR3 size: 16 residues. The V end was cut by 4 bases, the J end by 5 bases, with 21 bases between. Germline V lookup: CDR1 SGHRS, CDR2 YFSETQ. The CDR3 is CASSQARGGLMETQYF. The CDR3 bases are TGCGCCAGCAGCCAAGCTAGGGGGGGCCTGATGGAGACCCAGTACTTC.

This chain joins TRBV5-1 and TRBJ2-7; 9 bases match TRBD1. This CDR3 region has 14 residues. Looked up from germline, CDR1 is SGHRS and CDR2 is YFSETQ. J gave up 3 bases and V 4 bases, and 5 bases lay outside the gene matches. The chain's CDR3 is CASSRDRELYEQYF. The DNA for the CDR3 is TGCGCCAGCAGCCGGGACAGGGAACTCTACGAGCAGTACTTC.

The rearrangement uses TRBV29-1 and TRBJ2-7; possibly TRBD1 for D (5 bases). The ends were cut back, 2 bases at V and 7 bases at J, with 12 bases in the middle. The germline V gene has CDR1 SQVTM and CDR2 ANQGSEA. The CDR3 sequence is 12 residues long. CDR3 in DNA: TGCAGCGTTGAAATGGCAGGGCAAGAGCAGTACTTC. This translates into CSVEMAGQEQYF.

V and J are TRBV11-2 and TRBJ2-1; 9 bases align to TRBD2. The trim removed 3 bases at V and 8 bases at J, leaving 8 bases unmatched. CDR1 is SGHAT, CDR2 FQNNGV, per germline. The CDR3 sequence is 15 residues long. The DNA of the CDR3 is TGTGCCAGCAGCTTCAGGGCGGGAGGGCCAGATGAGCAGTTCTTC. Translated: CASSFRAGGPDEQFF.

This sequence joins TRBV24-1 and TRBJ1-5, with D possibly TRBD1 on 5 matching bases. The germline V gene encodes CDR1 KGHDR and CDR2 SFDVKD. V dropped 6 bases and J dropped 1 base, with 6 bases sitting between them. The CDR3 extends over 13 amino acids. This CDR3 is CATSQGSNQPQHF. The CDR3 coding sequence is TGTGCCACCAGTCAGGGAAGCAATCAGCCCCAGCATTTT.

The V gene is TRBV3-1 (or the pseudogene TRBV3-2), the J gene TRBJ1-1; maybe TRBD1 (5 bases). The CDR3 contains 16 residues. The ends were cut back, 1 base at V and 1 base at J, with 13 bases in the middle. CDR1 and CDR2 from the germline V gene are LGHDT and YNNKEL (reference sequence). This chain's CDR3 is CASSQVLGQGNTEAFF. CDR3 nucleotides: TGTGCCAGCAGCCAAGTTTTAGGGCAGGGGAACACTGAAGCTTTCTTT.

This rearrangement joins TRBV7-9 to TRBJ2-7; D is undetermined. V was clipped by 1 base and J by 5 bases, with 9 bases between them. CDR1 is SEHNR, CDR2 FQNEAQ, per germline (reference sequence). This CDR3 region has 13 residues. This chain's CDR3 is CASSLGTLNEQYF. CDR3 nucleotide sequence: TGTGCCAGCAGCTTAGGGACCTTGAACGAGCAGTACTTC.